This T cell receptor beta chain stems from a study of blood T cells in healthy people across ages. Germline V gene lookup returns CDR1 DFQATT and CDR2 SNEGSKA (reference sequence). The CDR3 runs 13 residues. Trimming removed 0 bases from V and 8 bases from J, with 13 bases in between. Study results and limitations: Estimated diversity, derived from one million T cells, was regarded as an underestimate.

Sample-barcoded 5' priming and a J-beta primer mix drove a second PCR of about 6 to 12 cycles. Every sample gave at least 2.5 million paired-end reads containing CDR3. TCRdb reanalysed the 5' RACE reads using MiXCR and keeps one entry per CDR3 protein. This table holds about 730,000 distinct CDR3 sequences, roughly 44% found once. Russia was home to the donors, healthy Caucasian individuals aged roughly 6 to 90. Details on this clonotype: The antigen is unknown.

The TCR was taken from a woman aged 55-70 years in good health. The V gene is TRBV20-1, the J gene TRBJ1-1, with D perhaps TRBD1 (5 bases). The sequencing input was blood. The CDR3, as DNA: TGCAGTGCTAGAGAACGGGACGAAGGGGAAGCTTTCTTT. It is translated as CSARERDEGEAFF.